This TCR beta chain came from a study of CD8+CD57+ T cells in acquired aplastic anemia. Study summary: The study obtained an average of about 3.1 ug of DNA from sorted CD4+ and CD8+ cells.

As for this clonotype: Its antigen is still unknown.

The study's findings and limits: Patients and healthy controls showed no significant CD8+ Simpson's diversity difference.

Before being chosen for sequencing, patients had shown CD8+CD57+ cell expansion by flow cytometry. V lost 4 bases to trimming and J lost 3 bases, with 16 bases between them. This CDR3 spans 14 amino acids. Germline CDR1 reads DFQATT; CDR2 reads SNEGSKA (reference sequence). The TCR beta profiling, which covered VDJ combination and CDR3 sequence, was carried out using genomic DNA as the template. TCRdb redid the calling of the reads with MiXCR, one entry per CDR3 protein. Among roughly 200,000 distinct CDR3 sequences listed, 63% were seen once. The V call is TRBV20-1, the J call TRBJ2-7; no reliable D call. This clonotype originated in a human donor with aplastic anemia. Sequencing used sorted CD4+, CD8+, or CD8+CD57+ T cells (not recorded which) from PBMCs. The DNA for the CDR3 is TGCAGTGCTATCGAGAGAGATCCGGACTACGAGCAGTACTTC. Translation gives CSAIERDPDYEQYF.